This TCR beta chain was obtained from a study of T-cell memory formation after mild COVID-19 (dated by TCRdb to the early 2020s). General notes on the study: Most TCR sequence clusters were specific to one of the two donors. Two young, previously healthy adult volunteers made up the cohort, one male and one female. In two donors, T-cell clones that expanded and contracted after mild COVID-19 were followed by sequencing TCRalpha and TCRbeta repertoires longitudinally.

Ficoll-Paque density gradient centrifugation was the method used to isolate PBMCs. Summary of the overall study and its limitations: The study included only a couple of mild cases, and larger cohorts that include severe cases with pre-infection samples were judged to be necessary. SARS-CoV-2 specificity of the second-wave clones peaking on day 37 was not confirmed. Balanced CD4/CD8 phenotypes were observed for clones contracting from day 15 to 85, whereas a bias towards CD4+ was observed for a second wave of clones expanding from day 15 to 37. Some responding clones were detected in pre-infection memory, which suggested that pre-existing cross-reactive memory T cells had joined the SARS-CoV-2 response. Contracting CD4+ clones were located mainly in the CM and EM memory subsets, whereas CD8+ clones were found to be enriched in EMRA.

In its sample, this clonotype was seen a few times. The target of this receptor is not known. Base qualities are missing; no much larger clone stands one base away. The run used an Illumina NovaSeq 6000. TCRalpha and TCRbeta cDNA libraries were built by 5'RACE with constant-segment primers, adding sample barcodes and unique molecular identifiers. Trizol reagent was used to extract RNA from every sample. Libraries were amplified in two PCR steps, with a second sample barcode and Illumina TruSeq adapters added in the second step. Libraries were sequenced on an Illumina NovaSeq with 2 x 150 bp paired-end reads. The authors processed their data as follows. The reads were demultiplexed and collapsed into UMI-guided consensus sequences using migec v1.2.7. Using mixcr v2.1.11, the UMI consensuses were aligned to TRA and TRB V and J templates and assembled into clonotypes. A clonotype was counted as expanded or contracted only when both edgeR and NoisET called the clonotype significant, with the noise models trained on biological replicates. For edgeR calls, the cutoffs were a false discovery rate-adjusted p below 0.01 and a log2 fold-change threshold of 1. As an exploratory analysis of dynamics, PCA with hierarchical clustering was applied to max-normalized trajectories of the 1000 most abundant clonotypes. Separately sequenced CD4+ and CD8+ repertoires were used to assign the CD4 or CD8 phenotype of responding clones. TCRdb applied fastp at Q25 and MiXCR to the public reads, then kept only in-frame beta chains. Each CDR3 protein gets just one entry, which takes the most common genes and DNA from the rows behind it. In this record, the V and J calls reflect TCRdb's handling and not the investigators' own analysis. This sample holds about 540,000 distinct CDR3 sequences; about 20% were observed only once. The ten largest clones add up to around an eighth of the sample.

From a lookup of the germline V gene, CDR1 and CDR2 are SQVTM and ANQGSEA. From the cysteine up to the phenylalanine, the CDR3 has a length of 12 residues. The sequence is cut down to CDR3 DNA, 36 bases in frame from base 1. The germline ends are 13 bases apart after V is trimmed by 4 bases and J by 7 bases. The rearranged segments are TRBV29-1 and TRBJ2-5; the D segment could be TRBD2, given 5 matching bases. The receptor comes from an adult woman who had mild COVID-19 (a few samples of this study predate the infection). The sample titles of this study are shuffled in the database, so cell type and time point are left out; the donor was told from shared clones. Input material: PBMCs or a T cell subset sorted from them (not recorded which). The DNA reads as follows: TGCAGCGTTGTATTTGACGAGGGGACCCAGTACTTC. This translates into CSVVFDEGTQYF.